This T cell receptor beta chain is drawn from a study of cytomegalovirus exposure and HLA in healthy donors (dated by TCRdb to about 2017). As for the study more broadly: An earlier analysis of roughly 630 of the donors reported 250 to 300 Gb of sequence data and 117 million unique TCR beta sequences from roughly 200 million T cells. Approximately 300 gigabases of sequencing data and approximately 92 million unique TCR sequences made up an early release that covered 500 to 650 HLA-typed donors. The genetic ancestry cluster associated with self-reported Caucasian donors included roughly 84% of the roughly 400 genotyped donors. The study aimed to test whether signatures of past pathogen exposure could be identified by cataloging public T cell receptors. Using immunosequencing, the study profiled T cell repertoires from 640 or so subjects and related those repertoires to cytomegalovirus serostatus. Along with the 666-subject first cohort, a separate validation cohort of around 120 different subjects was used. The study combined high-throughput TCR immunosequencing, statistical association of individual TCRs with disease status, and machine learning to predict cytomegalovirus infection status. A later analysis re-analyzed previously published TCR beta repertoires from hundreds of donors and added high-resolution HLA genotyping to study TCR occurrence patterns. The later analysis used no new phenotypic data to find candidate immune exposures, relying instead on TCR beta sequences and their occurrence across donors. To decide whether each TCR beta V gene segment behaved as functional or pseudogenic, an earlier analysis of approximately 600 of the donors relied on high-throughput TCR beta sequencing. Donor age, sex, ethnicity and CMV serostatus were compiled alongside the repertoire data. In a later genetic analysis, genome-wide SNP genotypes for about three fifths of the roughly 670 donors were used, and that subset was treated as a discovery cohort. All discovery cohort repertoires had been generated using a single sequencing platform. HLA typing covered class I and class II loci at four-digit resolution. The number of typed donors differed by locus: about 620-640 for A, B, C, DRB1 and DQB1; 500 to 550 for DQA1; 600 to 610 for DPA1; and some 470 for DPB1. Four or five DR-DQ haplotypes were handled as single units for association and clustering because linkage in the cohort was strong. Among roughly 400 genotyped donors of the cohort, an average of 235,054 unique TCR beta nucleotide sequences were sequenced per donor, around 18% of them non-productive. The study at large found these results: The study gave a list of 150 to 200 TCR beta chains associated with cytomegalovirus. This cohort had only TCR beta chains sequenced, and the lack of alpha or paired-chain data limited which features could be detected. A cluster of highly shared sequence variants was judged likely to be a technical artifact of the sequencing pipeline. The earlier analysis of fewer than 750 of the donors excluded approximately 17 rarely observed V segments, including chromosome 9 orphons, because counts were too low. In a later analysis, around 17,000 TCR beta sequences were associated with specific HLA alleles at a false discovery rate of 0.05. Linkage disequilibrium might explain the correlated functional status among segregating V segments, but an unknown experimental factor could not be ruled out. In a later analysis, HLA-associated TCR beta chains were found to be more clonally expanded and to have lower generation probabilities than equally common non-associated chains. The classifier was reported to diagnose cytomegalovirus status with high specificity and sensitivity in both the original and validation cohorts. For the cohort, immune exposure information was limited to CMV serostatus. A few of the identified cytomegalovirus-associated TCR beta chains were confirmed in vitro to be specific for cytomegalovirus antigens. Presence/absence analyses assumed roughly uniform sequencing depth across donors, an assumption that may not hold. While some public TCRs were present in many individuals, most TCR sequences turned up only very rarely across donors. A later genetic analysis reported fewer N-insertions in productive TCRs among donors in an Asian-associated ancestry cluster than the roughly 650-donor mean. A further reported finding was that TCR beta sequences accurately predicted the HLA-A and HLA-B alleles for most subjects in the first cohort. According to a later analysis, parvovirus B19, influenza, CMV and Epstein-Barr virus appeared linked to several top co-occurrence clusters. Assigning TCR associations to individual alleles was difficult when HLA alleles, especially DR and DQ, strongly co-occurred. In a later analysis, the rate of TCR association differed among HLA loci, with DRB1 alleles having the most associated TCRs and HLA-C alleles having the fewest. In an earlier analysis of 587 of the donors, most TCR beta V segments appeared in productive rearrangements about 87% or about 30% of the time, broadly matching IMGT annotations. Because some donors lacked HLA typing at each locus, the association tests relied only on the typed subset. A later genetic analysis associated a missense DCLRE1C variant with V-gene and J-gene trimming of TCR beta chains, and an independent cohort replicated the association. Some IMGT-functional V segments, including TRBV6-2 and TRBV6-3, could not be told apart with the 87-base-pair reads, so those segments were excluded. In a later analysis, most CMV-associated TCR beta chains were found to appear HLA-restricted, with HLA associations seemingly driven largely by CMV exposure. It was suggested by the authors that the approach could potentially be generalized to other disease states and immunological phenotypes.

The cohort was made up of 500 to 850 healthy bone marrow donors. Cohort members were all nominally healthy when sampled, although unrecorded immune exposures were likely present. Of the 650 to 700 cohort members, 250 to 300 had positive CMV serostatus and 350 to 450 had negative CMV serostatus, and CMV serostatus was not recorded for the donor. Each donor provided a peripheral blood sample, and peripheral blood mononuclear cells were used for TCR beta sequencing. The Qiagen DNeasy Blood Extraction Kit was used to extract genomic DNA from the blood cell samples. Libraries were prepared through the immunoSEQ multiplex PCR assay. The multiplex PCR relied on a mix of 60 forward primers for TCR Vbeta segments and 13 reverse primers for TCR Jbeta segments. The CDR3 region of rearranged TCR beta genes was amplified from genomic DNA with a multiplex PCR assay. The Illumina HiSeq System was used to sequence the amplified TCR beta libraries as 87-base-pair reads. The authors' analysis ran thus. In a later analysis, approximately 74 million unique TCR beta chains were counted across the roughly 670 repertoires, and roughly 10 million of these chains were shared by at least two donors. To remove PCR and sequencing errors, raw reads were error-corrected and collapsed into unique sequences using a nearest-neighbor algorithm that merged closely related sequences. To assign V, D and J gene segments, CDR3 sequences were aligned to IMGT reference sequences. For a sequence to be retained, a match of at least six nucleotides was required to both a V gene segment and a J gene segment. Rearrangements were called productive when the CDR3 lacked stop codons and stayed in frame with V and J; all others were non-productive. Following IMGT convention, CDR3 was defined as the stretch from the second conserved V-encoded cysteine up to the conserved J-encoded phenylalanine. The earlier analysis of roughly 590 of the donors excluded sequences that lacked an unambiguous match to a single V gene segment. In an earlier analysis of more than 500 of the donors, a V segment was called functional when productive rearrangements were above 56.7%, and segregating when the standard deviation between donors exceeded 5%. To diagnose cytomegalovirus status from the catalog of TCR beta chain sequences, a statistical classification framework was built. In a later analysis, TCR nucleotide sequences were compared against IMGT/GENE-DB human TR gene sequences so that V and J genes could be assigned. In a later analysis, CDR3 sequences and most-parsimonious VDJ recombination scenarios were assigned using the TCRdist pipeline. A later analysis defined each TCR beta chain by its CDR3 amino acid sequence plus V-gene family, and excluded reads lacking a unique V-gene family. As a way to deal with suspected cross-contamination and a sequencing artifact, a later analysis dropped approximately 590 nucleotide sequences that were highly shared and had low generation probability. A later analysis calculated a clonal expansion index for each public chain from normalized within-repertoire ranks of inferred template counts. Generation probabilities in a later analysis came from a VDJ recombination model fitted to out-of-frame rearrangements, and those results were checked against IGoR. In a later analysis, TCR-TCR, TCR-HLA and TCR-CMV co-occurrence was scored with hypergeometric tests, and a repertoire-size bias correction was applied to TCR pairs. In a later analysis, false discovery rates were estimated by permuting HLA or CMV assignments 20 times. In a later analysis, co-occurring TCRs were grouped using DBSCAN, and TCRdist sequence similarity was added for clustering within HLA-allele-positive subsets. For co-occurrence clustering, repertoires with fewer than 30,000 or more than 120,000 public chains were excluded, along with roughly 5 repertoires with anomalous nucleotide sharing. In TCRdb, the immuneACCESS table is reduced to in-frame sequences with V and J assigned. These tables do not hold every clone; where another copy was compared, an unresolved V gene accounts for under half, and the others remain unexplained. That table is the source of V, J and clone size, and D and trimming were worked out from the DNA. Recorded for this sample are over 65,000 clones; 65% to 80% of them occurred a single time. 10% to 15% of the sample goes to the ten largest clones.

Per the germline V gene (reference sequence), MNHEY is the CDR1 and SMNVEV is the CDR2. From its cysteine to its phenylalanine, the CDR3 spans 18 amino acids. Only the CDR3 portion is preserved as DNA: 54 bases, with reading frame beginning at the first base. Trimming removed 4 bases from V and 0 bases from J, leaving 19 bases between the germline ends. Turning to this clone: There is no known antigen for this receptor. No much larger clone exists at a distance of one base, and base qualities are not known.

Sequencing was carried out using PBMCs. Rearrangement joined TRBV27 to TRBJ1-5; a tentative D call is TRBD1 (5 bases match). The TCR originated in a human donor in good health. The DNA reads TGTGCCAGCAGTTCATCGGCGCTACAGGTCTATAGCAATCAGCCCCAGCATTTT. This translates into CASSSSALQVYSNQPQHF.